A selection of T cell receptor beta chains follows, all from one sample in a study of cytomegalovirus exposure and HLA in healthy donors. The assay was immunoSEQ multiplex PCR, and TCRdb's table has in-frame clones only and misses some. This table holds more than 100,000 clones, 75% to 85% found once. The sequencing sample was made of PBMCs. Source of these receptors: a woman in her forties or fifties in good health and CMV-seropositive. Each CDR3 is given with its conserved first and last residue.

v_gene: TRBV18; j_gene: TRBJ2-5; CDR3aa: CASSPASAQETQYF
v_gene: TRBV28; j_gene: TRBJ1-1; CDR3aa: CASSEPGQNTEAFF
v_gene: TRBV28; j_gene: TRBJ1-1; CDR3aa: CASRLIMNTEAFF
v_gene: TRBV9; j_gene: TRBJ2-3; CDR3aa: CASSLRGGLSSADTQYF
v_gene: TRBV6-1; j_gene: TRBJ1-5; CDR3aa: CASSETGDNQPQHF
v_gene: TRBV6-5; j_gene: TRBJ2-7; CDR3aa: CASKATTYEQYF
v_gene: TRBV7-2; j_gene: TRBJ2-3; CDR3aa: CASSTRGAGVQDTQYF
v_gene: TRBV7-9; j_gene: TRBJ1-6; CDR3aa: CASSPQGEALHF
v_gene: TRBV4-3; j_gene: TRBJ1-4; CDR3aa: CASSRQGVGNEKLFF
v_gene: TRBV7-2; j_gene: TRBJ2-2; CDR3aa: CASSFSVWNTGELFF
v_gene: TRBV27; j_gene: TRBJ2-3; CDR3aa: CASRLGLAGDVDTQYF
v_gene: TRBV30; j_gene: TRBJ2-7; CDR3aa: CAWSVHRETGGPRPYEQYF
v_gene: TRBV18; j_gene: TRBJ1-1; CDR3aa: CASSSRAGEAFF
v_gene: TRBV6-5; j_gene: TRBJ1-6; CDR3aa: CASRQGADSPLHF
v_gene: TRBV6-5; j_gene: TRBJ1-1; CDR3aa: CASSYSGEMNTEAFF
v_gene: TRBV30; j_gene: TRBJ1-1; CDR3aa: CAWSVQGGVTEAFF
v_gene: TRBV4-3; j_gene: TRBJ1-2; CDR3aa: CASSPLFSPNYGYTF
v_gene: TRBV29-1; j_gene: TRBJ2-7; CDR3aa: CSVEPSGSDEQYF
v_gene: TRBV7-3; j_gene: TRBJ2-1; CDR3aa: CASGSGSGLYNEQFF
v_gene: TRBV18; j_gene: TRBJ2-5; CDR3aa: CASSLTGVETQYF
v_gene: TRBV9; j_gene: TRBJ2-5; CDR3aa: CASSVGGPQETQYF
v_gene: TRBV23-1; j_gene: TRBJ1-1; CDR3aa: CASSPPRTGTKQNTEAFF
v_gene: TRBV5-4; j_gene: TRBJ1-2; CDR3aa: CASSLERGDGYTF
v_gene: TRBV30; j_gene: TRBJ2-5; CDR3aa: CAWSVLGSGKQETQYF
v_gene: TRBV19; j_gene: TRBJ1-1; CDR3aa: CASSIWEGTEAFF
v_gene: TRBV19; j_gene: TRBJ1-2; CDR3aa: CASSRRQGGGYGYTF
v_gene: TRBV7-3; j_gene: TRBJ1-1; CDR3aa: CASSPRGSGTEAFF
v_gene: TRBV2; j_gene: TRBJ1-1; CDR3aa: CASSEVVGTEAFF
v_gene: TRBV5-5; j_gene: TRBJ2-1; CDR3aa: CASSYPQSYEQFF
v_gene: TRBV5-1; j_gene: TRBJ1-3; CDR3aa: CASSSTGTGYGNTIYF